This TCR beta chain was identified during a study of CD8+CD57+ T cells in acquired aplastic anemia. Whole-study context: The average for DNA from sorted CD4+ and CD8+ cells was around 3.5 ug. Healthy donor CD4+ samples were sequenced to a depth that averaged around 9.8 million reads.

Germline values: CDR1 SSHAT, CDR2 FNYEAQ (reference sequence). The CDR3 has 17 residues. As concerns this clonotype: The junction departs from germline at one end; a sequencing error may be responsible.

Investigators profiled TCR beta VDJ and CDR3 from genomic DNA template. Using its own MiXCR run on the reads, TCRdb lists one record per CDR3 protein. The sample includes a few hundred thousand distinct CDR3 sequences, under 65% of them seen just once. The receptor comes from a human donor in good health. V gene TRBV7-7 combines with J gene TRBJ1-1; 7 bases match TRBD1. Sequenced material: sorted CD4+, CD8+, or CD8+CD57+ T cells (not recorded which) from PBMCs. CDR3 in amino acids: CASSSQGGSMKNTEAFF. DNA for the CDR3: TGTGCTAGCAGCTCCCAGGGGGGAAGTATGAAGAACACTGAAGCTTTCTTT.